The clone carrying this T cell receptor (beta chain) was found once. The data were taken from a study of control samples from healthy donors and cancer patients. After removal of 8 bases from V and 0 bases from J, the junction contained 11 bases not matched to a gene. The CDR3 contains 16 residues. Germline CDR1 reads MNHEY; CDR2 reads SMNVEV (reference sequence). Generated by immunoSEQ multiplex PCR, the TCRdb table keeps only in-frame clones and is missing some. The sample has roughly 130,000 clones; approximately 94% are singletons. The sample taken for sequencing was blood. This clonotype was obtained from a man aged 25-40 years in good health. The genes are TRBV27 and TRBJ2-7, with 9 bases fitting TRBD2. The CDR3 DNA sequence: TGTGCCAGCGGAAGGAGCGGGGGGACAAGCTCCTACGAGCAGTACTTC. Its protein is CASGRSGGTSSYEQYF.